Presented here are 5 T cell receptor beta chains from one specimen sequenced in a study of blood T cells in healthy people across ages. Using a J-beta primer mix together with a sample-barcoded 5' primer, a second PCR was run for roughly 6 to 12 cycles. Using its own MiXCR run on the 5' RACE reads, TCRdb lists one record per CDR3 protein. The sample lists over 1,500,000 distinct CDR3 sequences, around half seen once, with more than 2% in the top ten. Sequenced: blood. The receptors were sampled from a woman aged 40 to 50 in good health.

The J gene is TRBJ2-1, the V gene TRBV5-1; 15 bases match TRBD2. The CDR3 is 16 residues long. Germline V gives CDR1 SGHRS, CDR2 YFSETQ. Losses at the gene ends were 7 bases for V and 4 bases for J; bases not matched to a gene: 6. The CDR3 region has the DNA TGCGCCAGCGGCCCGGGACTAGCGGGGGGATACAATGAGCAGTTCTTC. Its translation: CASGPGLAGGYNEQFF. The entire variable domain, with the rest obtained from reference TRBV5-1 and TRBJ2-1, is as follows: KAGVTQTPRYLIKTRGQQVTLSCSPISGHRSVSWYQQTPGQGLQFLFEYFSETQRNKGNFPGRFSGRQFSNSRSEMNVSTLELGDSALYLCASGPGLAGGYNEQFFGPGTRLTVL.

The J gene is TRBJ2-7, the V gene TRBV12-3 or TRBV12-4; D may match TRBD1 or TRBD2 (5 bases each). This CDR3 spans 15 amino acids. The ends were cut back, 6 bases at V and 5 bases at J, with 20 bases in the middle. The CDR3 DNA sequence: TGTGCCAGCAGCCCTGGGGCGCCGGGGTTACACGAGCAGTACTTC. Protein product: CASSPGAPGLHEQYF.

The chain has TRBV7-2 and TRBJ2-4; TRBD2 agrees at 15 bases. This CDR3 is 16 amino acids long. Looked up from germline, CDR1 is SGHTA and CDR2 is FQGNSA. The ends lost 5 bases at V and 8 bases at J; junction bases unmatched: 7. This CDR3 is CASSPGLAGGEDIQYF. CDR3 bases: TGTGCCAGCAGCCCTGGACTAGCGGGGGGGGAAGACATTCAGTACTTC. Complete variable domain (other parts from reference TRBV7-2 and TRBJ2-4): GAGVSQSPSNKVTEKGKDVELRCDPISGHTALYWYRQSLGQGLEFLIYFQGNSAPDKSGLPSDRFSAERTGGSVSTLTIQRTQQEDSAVYLCASSPGLAGGEDIQYFGAGTRLSVL.

This chain uses TRBV28 with TRBJ2-1; 10 bases agree with TRBD1. The CDR3 has 14 residues. J was trimmed by 10 bases and V by 7 bases; bases with no gene match: 10. The germline gives CDR1 MDHEN, CDR2 SYDVKM. This CDR3 is CASNWDRGWEEQFF. The CDR3 DNA sequence: TGTGCCAGCAACTGGGACAGGGGCTGGGAGGAGCAGTTCTTC.

The chain carries TRBV10-3 and TRBJ2-7, with D hard to call. Trimming pared 4 bases from V and 0 bases from J, leaving 10 bases between. There are 14 residues in the CDR3. Germline CDR1 reads ENHRY; CDR2 reads SYGVKD. CDR3: CAISAQVYSYEQYF. As DNA, the CDR3 is TGTGCCATCAGTGCCCAGGTTTACTCCTACGAGCAGTACTTC.